This TCR beta chain was recovered during a study of blood T cells in healthy people across ages. Trimming left V 1 base short and J 3 bases short, with 14 bases between. This CDR3 region has 15 residues. Germline V lookup: CDR1 SGHKS, CDR2 YYEKEE (reference sequence). This clonotype showed up many times. Its target is not known. A sample-barcoded 5' primer and a J-beta primer mix were used in a second PCR of about 6 to 12 cycles. TCRdb itself ran the 5' RACE reads through MiXCR, one entry per CDR3 protein. This sample yields about 650,000 distinct CDR3 sequences, of which about 30% are seen a single time; approximately 15% belongs to the top ten. General study points: As age increased, TCR beta diversity per million T cells fell in a roughly linear fashion. Percentage of naive T cells showed a strong correlation with TCR beta diversity.

Every sample gave at least 5 micrograms of total RNA when it was extracted. Sequenced material: blood. This sequence originates from a woman aged 80 or over in good health. This chain links TRBV5-5 with TRBJ2-7, with a possible D match to TRBD1 (5 bases). In DNA form, the CDR3 reads TGTGCCAGCAGCTTGTCGGTCAGGGCTGTCTACGAGCAGTACTTC. Translation: CASSLSVRAVYEQYF.